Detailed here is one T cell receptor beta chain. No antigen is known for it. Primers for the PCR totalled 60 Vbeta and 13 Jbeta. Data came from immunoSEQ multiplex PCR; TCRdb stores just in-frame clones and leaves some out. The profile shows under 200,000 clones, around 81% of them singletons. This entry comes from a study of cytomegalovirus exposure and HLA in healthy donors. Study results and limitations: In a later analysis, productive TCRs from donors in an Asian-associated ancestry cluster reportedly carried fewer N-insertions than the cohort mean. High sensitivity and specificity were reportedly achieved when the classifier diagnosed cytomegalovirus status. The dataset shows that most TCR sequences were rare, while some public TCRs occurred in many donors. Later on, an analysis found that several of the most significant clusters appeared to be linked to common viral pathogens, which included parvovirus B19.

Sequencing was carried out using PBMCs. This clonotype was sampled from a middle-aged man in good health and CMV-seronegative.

The chain's CDR3 is CASSVGQAPSYEQYF. In DNA, the CDR3 is TGTGCCAGCAGCGTGGGACAGGCGCCTTCCTACGAGCAGTACTTC. The chain is built from TRBV9 and TRBJ2-7; 8 positions match TRBD1. Germline CDR1 is SGDLS and CDR2 is YYNGEE. The CDR3 consists of 15 residues. V lost 2 bases, J lost 1 base, and 5 bases stayed unmatched.